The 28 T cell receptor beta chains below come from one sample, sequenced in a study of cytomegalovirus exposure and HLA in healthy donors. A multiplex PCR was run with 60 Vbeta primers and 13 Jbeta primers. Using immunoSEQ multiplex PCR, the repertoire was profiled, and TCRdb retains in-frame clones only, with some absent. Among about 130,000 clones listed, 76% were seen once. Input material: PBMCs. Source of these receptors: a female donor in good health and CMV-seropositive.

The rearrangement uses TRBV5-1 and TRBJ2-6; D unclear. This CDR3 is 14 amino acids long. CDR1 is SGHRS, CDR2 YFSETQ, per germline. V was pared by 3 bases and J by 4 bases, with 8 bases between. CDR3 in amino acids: CASSSNLGANVLTF. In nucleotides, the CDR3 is TGCGCCAGCAGCTCTAATTTAGGGGCCAACGTCCTGACTTTC.

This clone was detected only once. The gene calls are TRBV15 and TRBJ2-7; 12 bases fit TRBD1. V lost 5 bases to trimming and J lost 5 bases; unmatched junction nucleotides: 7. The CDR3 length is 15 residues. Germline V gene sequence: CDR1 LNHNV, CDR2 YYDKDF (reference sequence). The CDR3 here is CATSGLGQGANEQYF. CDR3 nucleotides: TGTGCCACCAGCGGATTGGGACAGGGGGCCAACGAGCAGTACTTC.

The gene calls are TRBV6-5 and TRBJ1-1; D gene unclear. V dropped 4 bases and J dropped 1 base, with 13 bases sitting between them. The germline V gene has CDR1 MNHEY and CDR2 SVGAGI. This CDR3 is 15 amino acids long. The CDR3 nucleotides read TGTGCCAGCAGTTTAAACCTCTGGGCGAACACTGAAGCTTTCTTT. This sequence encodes CASSLNLWANTEAFF.

The CDR3 bases are TGTGCCAGCAGCTTGGGGACTAGGGGGGCAGATACGCAGTATTTT. Translation gives CASSLGTRGADTQYF. This rearrangement joins TRBV5-8 to TRBJ2-3, with TRBD2 as a possible D gene (7 bases). Trimming removed 0 bases from V and 4 bases from J, with 12 bases in between. Germline CDR1 is SGHTS and CDR2 is YDEGEE. This CDR3 contains 15 residues.

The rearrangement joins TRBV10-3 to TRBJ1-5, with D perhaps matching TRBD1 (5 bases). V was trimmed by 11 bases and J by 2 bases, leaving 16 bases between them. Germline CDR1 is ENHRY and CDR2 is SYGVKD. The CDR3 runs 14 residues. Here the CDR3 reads CASSDRPGNQPQHF. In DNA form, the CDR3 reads TGTGCCTCCAGCGACAGACCGGGCAATCAGCCCCAGCATTTT.

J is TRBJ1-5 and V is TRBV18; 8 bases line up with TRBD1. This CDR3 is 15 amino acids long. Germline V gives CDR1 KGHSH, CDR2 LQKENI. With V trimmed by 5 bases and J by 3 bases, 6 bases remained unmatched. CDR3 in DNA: TGTGCCAGCTCAGCCGACAGGGGTAACAATCAGCCCCAGCATTTT. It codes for CASSADRGNNQPQHF.

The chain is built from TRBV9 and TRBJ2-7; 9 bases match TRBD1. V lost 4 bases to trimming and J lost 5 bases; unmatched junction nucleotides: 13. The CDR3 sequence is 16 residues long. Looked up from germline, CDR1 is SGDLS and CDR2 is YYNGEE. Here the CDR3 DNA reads TGTGCCAGCAGCTCCTTACCCGGGACAGGGTCCCACGAGCAGTACTTC. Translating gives CASSSLPGTGSHEQYF.

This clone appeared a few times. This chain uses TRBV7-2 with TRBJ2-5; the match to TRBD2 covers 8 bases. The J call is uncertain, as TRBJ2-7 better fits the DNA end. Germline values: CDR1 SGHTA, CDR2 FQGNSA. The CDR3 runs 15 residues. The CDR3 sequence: CASSLGSGVSYEQYF. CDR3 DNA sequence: TGTGCCAGCAGCTTAGGTAGCGGGGTCTCCTACGAGCAGTACTTC.

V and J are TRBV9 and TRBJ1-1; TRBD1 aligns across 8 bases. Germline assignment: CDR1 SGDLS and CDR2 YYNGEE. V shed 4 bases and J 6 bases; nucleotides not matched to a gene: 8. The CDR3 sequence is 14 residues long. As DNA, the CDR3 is TGTGCCAGCAGCCCCAGAGGACAGGGCTCTGAAGCTTTCTTT. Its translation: CASSPRGQGSEAFF.

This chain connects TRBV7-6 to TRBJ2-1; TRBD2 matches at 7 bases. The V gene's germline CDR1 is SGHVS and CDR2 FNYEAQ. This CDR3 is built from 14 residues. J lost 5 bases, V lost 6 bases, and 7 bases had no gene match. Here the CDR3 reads CASSRTSANNEQFF. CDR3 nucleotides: TGTGCCAGCAGTCGTACTAGCGCCAACAATGAGCAGTTCTTC.

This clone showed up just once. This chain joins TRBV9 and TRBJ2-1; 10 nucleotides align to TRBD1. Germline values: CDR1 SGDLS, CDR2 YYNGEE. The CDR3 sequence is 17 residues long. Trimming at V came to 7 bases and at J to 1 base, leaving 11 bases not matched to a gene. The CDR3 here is CASGGQGYDVSYNEQFF. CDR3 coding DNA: TGTGCCAGCGGGGGACAGGGGTACGATGTTTCCTACAATGAGCAGTTCTTC.

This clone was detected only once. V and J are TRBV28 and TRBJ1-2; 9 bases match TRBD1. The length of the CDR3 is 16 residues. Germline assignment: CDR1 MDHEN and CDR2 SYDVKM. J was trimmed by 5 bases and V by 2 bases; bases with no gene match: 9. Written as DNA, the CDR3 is TGTGCCAGCAGTTTAGCAGGACAGGGGTGGAGATATGGCTACACCTTC. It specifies CASSLAGQGWRYGYTF.

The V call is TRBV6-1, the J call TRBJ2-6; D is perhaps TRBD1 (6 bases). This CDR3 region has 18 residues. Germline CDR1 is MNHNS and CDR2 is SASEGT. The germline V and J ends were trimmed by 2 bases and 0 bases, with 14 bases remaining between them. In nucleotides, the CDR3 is TGTGCCAGCAGTGAACCGACAGGCACAGGCTCTGGGGCCAACGTCCTGACTTTC. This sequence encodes CASSEPTGTGSGANVLTF.

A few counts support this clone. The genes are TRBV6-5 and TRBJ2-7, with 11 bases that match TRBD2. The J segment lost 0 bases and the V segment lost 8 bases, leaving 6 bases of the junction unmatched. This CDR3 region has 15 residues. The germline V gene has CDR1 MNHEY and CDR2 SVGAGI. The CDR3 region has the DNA TGTGCCAGCGGGGGACTAGCGGTGAGCTCCTACGAGCAGTACTTC. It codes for CASGGLAVSSYEQYF.

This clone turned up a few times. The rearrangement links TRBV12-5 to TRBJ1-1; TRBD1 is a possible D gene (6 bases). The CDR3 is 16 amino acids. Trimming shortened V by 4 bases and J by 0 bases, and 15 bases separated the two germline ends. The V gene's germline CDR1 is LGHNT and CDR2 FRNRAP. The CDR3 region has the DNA TGTGCTAGTGGTTCCACCGCAGGGGTCCTGAACACTGAAGCTTTCTTT. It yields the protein CASGSTAGVLNTEAFF.

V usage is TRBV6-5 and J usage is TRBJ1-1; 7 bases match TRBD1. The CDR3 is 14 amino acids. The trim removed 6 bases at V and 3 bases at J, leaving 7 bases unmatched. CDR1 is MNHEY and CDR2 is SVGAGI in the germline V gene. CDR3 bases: TGTGCCAGCAGAAACCATGACAGGGACACTGAAGCTTTCTTT. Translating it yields CASRNHDRDTEAFF.

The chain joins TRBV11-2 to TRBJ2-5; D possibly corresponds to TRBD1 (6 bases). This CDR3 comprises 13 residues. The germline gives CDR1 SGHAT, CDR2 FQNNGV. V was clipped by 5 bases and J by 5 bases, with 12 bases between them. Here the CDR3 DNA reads TGTGCCAGCAGCGTACAGGGTAGGGAGACCCAGTACTTC. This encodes CASSVQGRETQYF.

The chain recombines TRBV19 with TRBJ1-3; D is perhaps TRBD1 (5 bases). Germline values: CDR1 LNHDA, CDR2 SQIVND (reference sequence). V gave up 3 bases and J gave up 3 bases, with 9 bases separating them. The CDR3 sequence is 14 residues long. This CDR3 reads CASSIGGLGNTIYF. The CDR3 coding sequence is TGTGCCAGTAGTATCGGGGGACTTGGAAACACCATATATTTT.

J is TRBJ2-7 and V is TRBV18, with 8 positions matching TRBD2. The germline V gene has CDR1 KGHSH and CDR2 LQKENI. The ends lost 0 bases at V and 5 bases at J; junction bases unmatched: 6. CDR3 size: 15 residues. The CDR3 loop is CASSPPLAGRDEQYF. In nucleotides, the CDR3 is TGTGCCAGCTCACCACCCCTAGCGGGTCGCGACGAGCAGTACTTC.

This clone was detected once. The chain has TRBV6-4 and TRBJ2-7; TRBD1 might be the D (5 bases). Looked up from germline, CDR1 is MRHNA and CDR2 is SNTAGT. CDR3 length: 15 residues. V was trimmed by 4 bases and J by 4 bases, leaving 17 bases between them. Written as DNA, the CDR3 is TGTGCCAGCAGTGTAGTCGGCAGGGTAGGATACGAGCAGTACTTC. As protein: CASSVVGRVGYEQYF.

The CDR3 sequence is CASSIVGTTSGGYTF. CDR3 bases: TGTGCCAGTAGTATAGTCGGCACTACCTCGGGGGGCTACACCTTC. The rearrangement links TRBV19 to TRBJ1-2; D unresolved. CDR1 LNHDA and CDR2 SQIVND come from the germline V gene (reference sequence). Deletions cut 1 base from V and 8 bases from J, with 17 bases between. The CDR3 consists of 15 residues.

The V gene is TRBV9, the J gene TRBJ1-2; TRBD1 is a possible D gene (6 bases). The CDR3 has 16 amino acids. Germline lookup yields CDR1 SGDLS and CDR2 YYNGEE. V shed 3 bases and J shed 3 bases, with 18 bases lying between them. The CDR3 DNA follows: TGTGCCAGCAGCGAAGGGGGAGCTCAAGGCCACTATGGCTACACCTTC. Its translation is CASSEGGAQGHYGYTF.

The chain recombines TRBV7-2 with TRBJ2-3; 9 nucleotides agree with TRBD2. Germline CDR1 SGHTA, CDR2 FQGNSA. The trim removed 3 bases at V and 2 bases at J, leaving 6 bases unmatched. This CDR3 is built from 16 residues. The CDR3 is CASSFTSGSLTDTQYF. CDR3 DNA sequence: TGTGCCAGCAGCTTCACTAGCGGGTCCCTCACAGATACGCAGTATTTT.

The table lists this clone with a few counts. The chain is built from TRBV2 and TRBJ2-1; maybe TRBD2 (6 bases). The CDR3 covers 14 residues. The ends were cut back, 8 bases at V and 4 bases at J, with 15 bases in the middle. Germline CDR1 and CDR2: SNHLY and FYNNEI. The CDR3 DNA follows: TGTGCCAGCCAAAGGGACTCGAATTACAATGAGCAGTTCTTC. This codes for CASQRDSNYNEQFF.

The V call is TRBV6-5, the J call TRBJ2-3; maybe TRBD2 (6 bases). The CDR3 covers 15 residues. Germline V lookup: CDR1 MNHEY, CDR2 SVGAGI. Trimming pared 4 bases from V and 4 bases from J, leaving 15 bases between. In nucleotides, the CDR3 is TGTGCCAGCAGTTCCCGGGACTCGGCCCCAGATACGCAGTATTTT. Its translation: CASSSRDSAPDTQYF.

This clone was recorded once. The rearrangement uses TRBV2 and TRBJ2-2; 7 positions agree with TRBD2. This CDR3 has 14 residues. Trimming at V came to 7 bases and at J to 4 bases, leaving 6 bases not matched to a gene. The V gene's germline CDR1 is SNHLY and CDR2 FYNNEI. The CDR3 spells CASNLGGFTGELFF. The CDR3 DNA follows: TGTGCCAGCAACCTGGGGGGGTTCACCGGGGAGCTGTTTTTT.

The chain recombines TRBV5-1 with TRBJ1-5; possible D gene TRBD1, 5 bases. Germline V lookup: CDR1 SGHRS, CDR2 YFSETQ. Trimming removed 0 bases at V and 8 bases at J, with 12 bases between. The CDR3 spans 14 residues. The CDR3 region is CASSLEGGTEPQHF. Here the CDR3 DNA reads TGCGCCAGCAGCTTGGAGGGAGGGACGGAGCCCCAGCATTTT.

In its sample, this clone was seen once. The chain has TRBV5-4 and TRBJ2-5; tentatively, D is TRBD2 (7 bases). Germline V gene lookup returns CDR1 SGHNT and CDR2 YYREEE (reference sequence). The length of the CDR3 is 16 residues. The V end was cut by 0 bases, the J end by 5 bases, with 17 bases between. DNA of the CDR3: TGTGCCAGCAGCTTGGAAGCGGGACAAAGAGGGGAGACCCAGTACTTC. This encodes CASSLEAGQRGETQYF.